This record concerns one T cell receptor (beta chain) sequence. The source of the sample is a study of control samples from healthy donors and cancer patients. Here immunoSEQ multiplex PCR was the method, and the copy in TCRdb shows in-frame clones only, minus some. The sample has some 170,000 clones; 94% are singletons. Source material: PBMCs. The receptor's source is a man aged 55 to 70 with colorectal cancer.

The CDR3: CASSLSAGISYEQYF. The CDR3 DNA sequence: TGTGCCAGCAGTTTATCGGCAGGAATCTCCTACGAGCAGTACTTC. This chain connects TRBV28 to TRBJ2-7, with D unresolved. The CDR3 extends over 15 amino acids. Deletions cut 1 base from V and 0 bases from J, with 10 bases between. CDR1 and CDR2 (germline): MDHEN, SYDVKM.